This TCR beta chain derives from a study of T cells after yellow fever vaccination. Findings of the study overall: Booster samples showed a return of most primary-vaccination clones (under 98% CD4, approximately 88% CD8).

Germline CDR1 reads LGHDT; CDR2 reads YNNKEL (reference sequence). V lost 1 base, J lost 7 bases, and 17 bases lay in between. The CDR3 consists of 16 residues. One entry per CDR3 protein, called by TCRdb with MiXCR from the 5' RACE reads. The sample gives approximately 160,000 distinct CDR3 sequences, about 6% of which show up once; about 2.7% is in the top ten. This clonotype was counted only a few times. Its antigen is currently unknown. The TCR comes from a young man who received the YFV17D yellow fever vaccine. J is TRBJ2-1 and V is TRBV3-1; D not certain. The input for sequencing was CD4+ T cells sorted from PBMCs, taken on the day of the first yellow fever vaccination. The CDR3 region has the DNA TGTGCCAGCAGCCAAGTAGCCCAATATGCGGCTAATGAGCAGTTCTTC. This codes for CASSQVAQYAANEQFF.